This T cell receptor (beta chain) stems from a study of shared clonotypes between healthy human individuals. This table comes from immunoSEQ multiplex PCR, and its TCRdb copy is limited to in-frame clones, with some not included. Among 2 million or so clones listed, over 85% were seen once. Germline V gene lookup returns CDR1 SNHLY and CDR2 FYNNEI. The length of the CDR3 is 13 residues. The germline V and J ends were trimmed by 5 bases and 8 bases, with 15 bases remaining between them. This chain links TRBV2 with TRBJ1-1; tentative D call: TRBD1 (5 bases). What was sequenced was naive CD4+ T cells sorted from blood. This sample's subset: CD45RA+ positively selected. This clonotype was obtained from a man between 18 and 35 years old in good health. The CDR3 DNA reads as TGTGCCAGCAGTTTCGGATCGGGGCTGGAAGCTTTCTTT. Amino acid sequence: CASSFGSGLEAFF.